A selection of T cell receptor beta chains follows, all from one sample in a study of a mutant IDH1 vaccine in newly diagnosed glioma. Sequenced by immunoSEQ multiplex PCR; TCRdb stores in-frame clones only, minus some. Here the sample spans around 62,000 clones, 89% being singletons. No antigen has been identified for these receptors. Specimen: PBMCs, collected from a glioma patient whose treatment included an IDH1 peptide vaccine. These receptors were collected from a man aged 40-55 years with glioma. CDR3s include the opening cysteine and the closing phenylalanine or tryptophan. The order of the fields is CDR3 protein, CDR3 DNA, V gene, clone size, D gene, J gene. D genes are given only for firm matches. Rows give clone size only sometimes, using once, few, many, or a class for an expanded clone.

CASTLTSGRMETQYF,TGTGCCAGCACTTTGACTAGCGGGAGGATGGAGACCCAGTACTTC,TRBV6-5,NA,TRBD2,TRBJ2-5
CASSPRASLGNEQFF,TGTGCCAGCAGCCCCCGGGCTTCCCTAGGGAATGAGCAGTTCTTC,TRBV7-6,NA,NA,TRBJ2-1
CAWRQGPANSPLHF,TGTGCCTGGAGGCAGGGGCCAGCGAATTCACCCCTCCACTTT,TRBV30,NA,NA,TRBJ1-6
CASSESIETQYF,TGCGCCAGCAGTGAGTCGATTGAGACCCAGTACTTC,TRBV10-1,once,NA,TRBJ2-5
CASSFHRGGGETQYF,TGTGCCAGCAGCTTCCACAGGGGAGGGGGAGAGACCCAGTACTTC,TRBV11-2,NA,NA,TRBJ2-5
CASSLVQGARDTQYF,TGTGCCAGCAGCTTAGTTCAGGGGGCGAGAGATACGCAGTATTTT,TRBV7-9,NA,TRBD1,TRBJ2-3
CAISESDRSFNTDTQYF,TGTGCCATCAGTGAGTCTGACAGGTCGTTTAACACAGATACGCAGTATTTT,TRBV10-3,NA,NA,TRBJ2-3
CASSHIGPRGEKLFF,TGCGCCAGCAGCCACATTGGTCCAAGGGGCGAAAAACTGTTTTTT,TRBV4-1,NA,NA,TRBJ1-4
CASSLGTSGGPRTDTQYF,TGTGCCAGCAGCTTGGGGACTAGCGGGGGGCCGAGGACAGATACGCAGTATTTT,TRBV11-3,NA,TRBD2,TRBJ2-3
CASSKDQPQHF,TGTGCCAGTAGTAAAGATCAGCCCCAGCATTTT,TRBV19,NA,NA,TRBJ1-5
CASSEGPGTGVQPQHF,TGTGCCAGCAGTGAAGGCCCCGGGACAGGCGTTCAGCCCCAGCATTTT,TRBV6-1,NA,TRBD1,TRBJ1-5
CASSTRDATGELFF,TGTGCCAGCAGCACCCGGGACGCAACCGGGGAGCTGTTTTTT,TRBV7-2,NA,NA,TRBJ2-2
CATSPRAPGELFF,TGTGCCACCAGTCCCAGGGCCCCCGGGGAGCTGTTTTTT,TRBV19,NA,NA,TRBJ2-2
CASSQDYGNGRKTQYF,TGCGCCAGCAGCCAAGATTACGGGAACGGGCGAAAGACCCAGTACTTC,TRBV4-3,NA,NA,TRBJ2-5
CSVAAPPGYEQYF,TGCAGCGTTGCAGCTCCCCCGGGCTACGAGCAGTACTTC,TRBV29-1,NA,NA,TRBJ2-7
CASSAQVAQPQHF,TGTGCCAGCAGCGCTCAGGTCGCTCAGCCCCAGCATTTT,TRBV2,NA,NA,TRBJ1-5
CASSLGLAGYYNEQFF,TGTGCCAGCAGCCTGGGACTAGCGGGATATTACAATGAGCAGTTCTTC,TRBV7-6,NA,TRBD2,TRBJ2-1
CAWSLGQGGPEQFF,TGTGCCTGGAGTCTAGGACAGGGGGGCCCCGAGCAGTTCTTC,TRBV30,NA,TRBD1,TRBJ2-1
CASVRTGFPYEQYF,TGTGCCAGCGTCAGGACAGGGTTCCCCTACGAGCAGTACTTC,TRBV6-1,NA,TRBD1,TRBJ2-7
CASSLEGQGFTDTQYF,TGTGCCAGCAGCTTGGAGGGGCAGGGATTCACAGATACGCAGTATTTT,TRBV5-6,NA,NA,TRBJ2-3
CASSLRGQGTEAFF,TGCGCCAGCAGCTTAAGGGGGCAGGGCACTGAAGCTTTCTTT,TRBV5-1,NA,TRBD1,TRBJ1-1
CASSQELGKPQHF,TGCGCCAGCAGCCAAGAGCTGGGAAAGCCCCAGCATTTT,TRBV4-3,NA,NA,TRBJ1-5
CASSQVWDRGSYNSPLHF,TGCGCCAGCAGCCAAGTGTGGGACAGGGGTTCCTATAATTCACCCCTCCACTTT,TRBV4-1,NA,TRBD1,TRBJ1-6
CASNRGGTGELFF,TGTGCCAGCAATAGGGGAGGCACCGGGGAGCTGTTTTTT,TRBV5-8,NA,NA,TRBJ2-2
CASSIRTGYLNEQFF,TGTGCCAGTAGTATTCGGACAGGGTATCTGAATGAGCAGTTCTTC,TRBV19,NA,TRBD1,TRBJ2-1
CASSFGGHTDTQYF,TGTGCCAGCAGTTTCGGCGGACACACAGATACGCAGTATTTT,TRBV28,NA,NA,TRBJ2-3
CASSRSASSYEQYF,TGTGCCAGCAGTCGGTCCGCCAGTTCCTACGAGCAATACTTC,TRBV6-5,NA,NA,TRBJ2-7
CASSPGPDGELFF,TGTGCCAGCAGCCCTGGACCGGACGGGGAGCTGTTTTTT,TRBV9,NA,NA,TRBJ2-2
CASRSAGWNTEAFF,TGTGCCAGCAGGTCCGCTGGCTGGAACACTGAAGCTTTCTTT,TRBV28,NA,NA,TRBJ1-1
CASGLRGRQNIQYF,TGTGCCAGCGGCCTCCGGGGGCGGCAAAACATTCAGTACTTC,TRBV28,NA,NA,TRBJ2-4
CASSEPGRLLGYTF,TGTGCCAGCAGTGAGCCGGGGAGACTACTTGGCTACACCTTC,TRBV2,NA,NA,TRBJ1-2
CASSDLRSNYGYTF,TGTGCCAGCAGTGATCTGAGGTCTAACTATGGCTACACCTTC,TRBV2,NA,NA,TRBJ1-2
CASGTGGEQYF,TGTGCCAGCGGGACAGGGGGCGAGCAGTACTTC,TRBV27,NA,TRBD1,TRBJ2-7
CASSLGGDTEAFF,TGTGCCAGCAGTTTAGGGGGGGACACTGAAGCTTTCTTT,TRBV28,NA,NA,TRBJ1-1
CATRGSGSPDTQYF,TGTGCCACTCGAGGAAGCGGGAGCCCGGATACGCAGTATTTT,TRBV7-2,NA,TRBD2,TRBJ2-3
CASSLQGAPGNTIYF,TGTGCCAGCAGCCTACAGGGAGCCCCTGGAAACACCATATATTTT,TRBV27,NA,NA,TRBJ1-3
CASSLIRGLTGELFF,TGCGCCAGCAGCTTGATTCGGGGGCTCACCGGGGAGCTGTTTTTT,TRBV5-1,NA,NA,TRBJ2-2
CASSPPVLGEQYF,TGTGCCAGCTCACCACCGGTCCTGGGGGAGCAGTATTTT,TRBV18,NA,NA,TRBJ2-3
CASQVRNTEAFF,TGTGCCAGTCAAGTAAGGAACACTGAAGCTTTCTTT,TRBV2,NA,NA,TRBJ1-1
CASSPRQTEEAFF,TGTGCCAGTAGTCCACGCCAGACAGAAGAAGCTTTCTTT,TRBV19,NA,NA,TRBJ1-1
CASSGPGTVYSNQPQHF,TGTGCCAGCAGTGGACCCGGGACAGTTTATAGCAATCAGCCCCAGCATTTT,TRBV6-1,NA,TRBD1,TRBJ1-5
CASSSRRTTYEQYF,TGTGCCAGCAGCTCCCGGCGAACGACCTACGAGCAGTACTTC,TRBV7-2,NA,NA,TRBJ2-7
CASSLGISRGLDTIYF,TGTGCCAGCAGCCTGGGGATCTCCAGGGGCCTCGACACCATATATTTT,TRBV4-2,NA,NA,TRBJ1-3
CASSPGDSANYGYTF,TGTGCCAGCAGCCCGGGGGACTCAGCTAACTATGGCTACACCTTC,TRBV7-9,NA,NA,TRBJ1-2
CASGRGRQETQYF,TGTGCCAGCGGAAGGGGAAGACAAGAGACCCAGTACTTC,TRBV7-8,once,NA,TRBJ2-5
CAISETFTGELFF,TGTGCCATCAGTGAGACGTTCACCGGGGAGCTGTTTTTT,TRBV10-3,NA,NA,TRBJ2-2
CASSLTGVGRDTQYF,TGTGCCAGCAGCTTGACAGGGGTGGGGAGAGATACGCAGTATTTT,TRBV7-2,few,TRBD1,TRBJ2-3
CASSAGLGSSYEQYF,TGTGCCAGCAGTGCGGGACTGGGGAGCTCCTACGAGCAGTACTTC,TRBV5-4,NA,NA,TRBJ2-7
CASSLQVYEQYF,TGTGCCAGCAGTCTTCAAGTTTACGAGCAGTACTTC,TRBV2,NA,NA,TRBJ2-7
CASSLKRGSSYNEQFF,TGTGCCAGCAGCTTAAAGCGGGGGAGCTCCTACAATGAGCAGTTCTTC,TRBV7-9,NA,TRBD2,TRBJ2-1
CAIYRDGNQPQHF,TGTGCCATCTACAGGGATGGCAATCAGCCCCAGCATTTT,TRBV28,few,NA,TRBJ1-5
CASSRSTAGRPATGGRELFF,TGTGCCAGTAGCAGATCTACTGCGGGGAGGCCAGCAACTGGTGGTAGGGAGCTGTTTTTT,TRBV19,NA,NA,TRBJ2-2
CASSDRRQGTGNTIYF,TGTGCCAGCAGTGATCGGCGACAGGGCACTGGAAACACCATATATTTT,TRBV6-1,NA,TRBD1,TRBJ1-3
CASRPGTSGFYEQYF,TGTGCCAGCAGACCAGGGACTAGCGGATTCTACGAGCAGTACTTC,TRBV6-6,NA,TRBD2,TRBJ2-7
CASTLQGLREAFF,TGTGCCAGCACCCTTCAGGGTTTGAGGGAAGCTTTCTTT,TRBV11-2,few,NA,TRBJ1-1
CASLDTGMGGYTF,TGTGCCAGCCTCGATACAGGGATGGGAGGCTACACCTTC,TRBV28,few,NA,TRBJ1-2
CASSIEAQNYGYTF,TGTGCCAGTAGTATAGAGGCGCAGAACTATGGCTACACCTTC,TRBV19,few,NA,TRBJ1-2